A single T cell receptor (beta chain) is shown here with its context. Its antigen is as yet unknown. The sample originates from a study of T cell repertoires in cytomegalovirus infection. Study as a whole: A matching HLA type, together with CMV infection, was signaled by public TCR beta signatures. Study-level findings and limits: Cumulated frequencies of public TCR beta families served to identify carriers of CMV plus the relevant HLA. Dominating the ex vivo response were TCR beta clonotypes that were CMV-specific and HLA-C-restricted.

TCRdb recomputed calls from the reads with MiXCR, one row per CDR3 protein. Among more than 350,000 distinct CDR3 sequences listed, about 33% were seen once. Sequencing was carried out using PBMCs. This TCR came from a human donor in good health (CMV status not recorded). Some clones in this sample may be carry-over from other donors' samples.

The CDR3 is CASSKLVNTEAFF. The CDR3 coding sequence is TGTGCCAGCAGCAAACTAGTGAACACTGAAGCTTTCTTT. The chain couples TRBV2 to TRBJ1-1; the D is unclear. Trimming left V 6 bases short and J 0 bases short, with 8 bases between. Germline CDR1 SNHLY, CDR2 FYNNEI. There are 13 residues in the CDR3.